This T cell receptor beta chain was recorded in a study of T cells expressing NK-cell markers. Study observations and caveats: The CD3+CD56-NKG2C+ fraction was also led by these clonotypes in a few donors.

From the 5' RACE reads, TCRdb lists one entry per CDR3 protein and no DNA. In total, the table holds fewer than 300,000 distinct CDR3 sequences. About this clonotype itself: Its antigen is unidentified.

This TCR was recovered from a woman between 18 and 75 years old in good health. What was sequenced was blood T cells: a sorted CD56 or NKG2C T cell subset, CD4+ or CD8+ T cells, or bulk PBMC T cells (not recorded which).

The CDR3 region is CATRTASQPQHF. This chain connects TRBV6-2 or TRBV6-3 to TRBJ1-5; TCRdb returns TRBD1, unconfirmable since there is no DNA. Germline values: CDR1 MNHEY, CDR2 SVGEGT. This CDR3 contains 12 residues.